This is a list of T cell receptor beta chains from one sample in a study of blood T cell repertoires in COVID-19. The method was immunoSEQ multiplex PCR; TCRdb's version includes in-frame clones alone and lacks a portion of them. The sample has 200,000 to 250,000 clones, more than 70% seen once; the top ten hold approximately 13%. Sequencing used peripheral blood. These receptors were taken from a man older than 75 with acute or convalescent COVID-19. CDR3s include the opening cysteine and the closing phenylalanine or tryptophan. The D gene is left open where the match is weak. A row's size may be missing; if present it is once, few, many or a size class.

TRBJ1-1,TRBD1,TRBV9,-,CASSVLQGNSEAFF,TGTGCCAGCAGCGTCTTACAGGGGAACTCTGAAGCTTTCTTT
TRBJ2-7,TRBD2,TRBV28,-,CASTGGGIPYEQYF,TGTGCCAGCACCGGGGGGGGAATTCCGTACGAGCAGTACTTC
TRBJ2-7,-,TRBV6-5,-,CASSRGQNYEQYF,TGTGCCAGCAGCCGTGGACAGAACTACGAGCAGTACTTC
TRBJ2-7,-,TRBV6-5,-,CASSYTGSGEQYF,TGTGCCAGCAGTTACACAGGGTCGGGGGAGCAGTACTTC
TRBJ1-2,-,TRBV3-1/TRBV3-2,-,CASSQDVGSYGYTF,TGTGCCAGCAGCCAAGATGTCGGGAGCTATGGCTACACCTTC
TRBJ1-2,TRBD1,TRBV19,-,CASSGQVNYGYTF,TGTGCCAGTAGTGGACAGGTCAACTATGGCTACACCTTC
TRBJ1-5,-,TRBV29-1,-,CSVLERGGQPQHF,TGCAGCGTTCTCGAAAGGGGAGGGCAGCCCCAGCATTTT
TRBJ2-1,-,TRBV19,-,CASSARGAGSYNEQFF,TGTGCCAGTAGTGCCCGAGGAGCGGGCTCCTACAATGAGCAGTTCTTC
TRBJ1-5,TRBD1,TRBV28,-,CASSSGQGDQPQHF,TGTGCCAGCAGTTCCGGACAGGGCGATCAGCCCCAGCATTTT
TRBJ2-7,TRBD1,TRBV27,-,CASSLGQGVSYEQYF,TGTGCCAGCAGTTTAGGGCAGGGGGTCTCCTACGAGCAGTACTTC
TRBJ1-4,-,TRBV18,few,CASSPDSNNEKLFF,TGTGCCAGCTCACCGGACTCTAATAATGAAAAACTGTTTTTT
TRBJ2-2,TRBD1,TRBV10-3,-,CAISDVGQGKSGELFF,TGTGCCATCAGTGACGTGGGACAGGGTAAATCCGGGGAGCTGTTTTTT
TRBJ2-1,-,TRBV19,-,CASSITGSYNEQFF,TGTGCCAGTAGTATTACGGGCTCCTACAATGAGCAGTTCTTC
TRBJ2-1,-,TRBV25-1,once,CASSEPGVSSYNEQFF,TGTGCCAGCAGTGAACCGGGGGTCAGCTCCTACAATGAGCAGTTCTTC
TRBJ1-6,-,TRBV7-2,-,CASSLFRQNNSPLHF,TGTGCCAGCAGCTTATTTCGACAGAATAATTCACCCCTCCACTTT
TRBJ2-1,TRBD1,TRBV18,-,CASSPSGTGVTVQQFF,TGTGCCAGCTCACCTTCCGGGACAGGGGTCACGGTGCAGCAGTTCTTC
TRBJ2-3,-,TRBV19,-,CASSIGGFRTDTQYF,TGTGCCAGTAGTATTGGAGGGTTTCGTACAGATACGCAGTATTTT
TRBJ1-1,-,TRBV5-5,-,CASHRQSDTEAFF,TGTGCCAGCCACCGACAATCAGACACTGAAGCTTTCTTT
TRBJ1-5,-,TRBV11-2,-,CASSLDTGGGQPQHF,TGTGCCAGCAGCTTAGATACTGGGGGAGGGCAGCCCCAGCATTTT
TRBJ2-1,TRBD2,TRBV3-1/TRBV3-2,-,CASSQAGGGNEQFF,TGTGCCAGCAGCCAGGCGGGGGGAGGCAATGAGCAGTTCTTC
TRBJ1-3,TRBD1,TRBV2,-,CASSGTGTASGNTIYF,TGTGCCAGCAGTGGGACGGGGACAGCCTCTGGAAACACCATATATTTT
TRBJ1-3,-,TRBV2,-,CASSEGTAISGNTIYF,TGTGCCAGCAGTGAAGGGACAGCCATCTCTGGAAACACCATATATTTT
TRBJ2-7,TRBD2,TRBV5-1,-,CASSLTSGSYEQYF,TGCGCCAGCAGCTTAACTAGCGGATCCTACGAGCAGTACTTC
TRBJ2-1,TRBD1,TRBV29-1,-,CSARTGGRYNEQFF,TGCAGCGCCCGTACAGGGGGCCGATACAATGAGCAGTTCTTC
TRBJ2-2,TRBD2,TRBV3-1/TRBV3-2,-,CASSGAGSGELFF,TGTGCCAGCAGTGGAGCGGGATCCGGGGAGCTGTTTTTT
TRBJ2-7,-,TRBV13,-,CASSLGRVYEQYF,TGTGCCAGCAGCTTAGGCCGGGTTTACGAGCAGTACTTC
TRBJ2-5,TRBD1,TRBV4-1,-,CASSLGATGVPQETQYF,TGCGCCAGCAGCCTCGGGGCGACAGGGGTACCCCAAGAGACCCAGTACTTC
TRBJ2-1,-,TRBV2,-,CASIELVANEQFF,TGTGCCAGCATCGAGCTAGTAGCTAATGAGCAGTTCTTC
TRBJ2-7,-,TRBV11-1,-,CASSSYYEQYF,TGTGCCAGCAGCTCCTACTACGAGCAGTACTTC
TRBJ2-2,-,TRBV2,-,CASSELVTGELFF,TGTGCCAGCAGTGAACTAGTTACCGGGGAGCTGTTTTTT
TRBJ1-3,-,TRBV7-8,-,CASSLAGGLGNTIYF,TGTGCCAGCAGCTTAGCAGGAGGGTTGGGAAACACCATATATTTT
TRBJ1-4,-,TRBV29-1,-,CSVKGGNEKLFF,TGCAGCGTCAAGGGAGGGAATGAAAAACTGTTTTTT
TRBJ2-1,-,TRBV7-2,-,CASSPTVWAGNEQFF,TGTGCCAGCAGCCCCACCGTATGGGCTGGCAATGAGCAGTTCTTC
TRBJ2-5,-,TRBV7-2,once,CASSPTRGGTQYF,TGTGCCAGCAGCCCGACTAGAGGTGGGACCCAGTACTTC
TRBJ1-2,-,TRBV29-1,few,CSVAETGFNYGYTF,TGCAGCGTTGCGGAGACGGGGTTTAACTATGGCTACACCTTC
TRBJ2-1,TRBD2,TRBV3-1/TRBV3-2,-,CASSRRGANEQFF,TGTGCCAGCAGCCGGCGGGGGGCCAATGAGCAGTTCTTC
TRBJ2-3,-,TRBV5-1,once,CASSLTVLGDTQYF,TGCGCCAGCAGCTTGACAGTCCTGGGAGATACGCAGTATTTT